These 29 T cell receptor beta chains were all obtained from the same sample, sequenced in a study of early T cells in non-severe SARS-CoV-2 infection. TCRdb itself ran the 5' RACE reads through MiXCR, one entry per CDR3 protein. The table shows some 96,000 distinct CDR3 sequences, with about 10% occurring only once. Specimen: whole blood, collected at baseline. The receptors here all came from an adult who was a healthcare worker with PCR-confirmed SARS-CoV-2 infection or an uninfected control (not recorded which).

This clonotype was seen a handful of times. The V and J genes are TRBV10-3 and TRBJ1-5, with D unresolved. Germline values: CDR1 ENHRY, CDR2 SYGVKD. V was clipped by 4 bases and J by 0 bases, with 10 bases between them. The CDR3 length is 15 residues. DNA of the CDR3: TGTGCCATCAGTGGGGTCATGGATAGCAATCAGCCCCAGCATTTT. The encoded protein is CAISGVMDSNQPQHF.

This clonotype appeared many times. The chain links TRBV7-9 to TRBJ1-6; D uncertain. CDR3 length: 15 amino acids. V shed 6 bases and J shed 3 bases, with 12 bases lying between them. CDR1 and CDR2 (germline): SEHNR, FQNEAQ (reference sequence). The CDR3 DNA follows: TGTGCCAGCAGTGTGACGGCAGACTATAATTCACCCCTCCACTTT. It yields the protein CASSVTADYNSPLHF.

The rearrangement joins TRBV29-1 to TRBJ2-7, with 9 nucleotides matching TRBD2. V gave up 4 bases and J gave up 5 bases; unmatched junction bases: 21. The CDR3 is made up of 18 amino acids. CDR1 is SQVTM and CDR2 is ANQGSEA in the germline V gene. For the CDR3, the DNA is TGCAGCGTTGGAGAAACCGTCATAGCGGGGGATGAGTTGGACGAGCAGTACTTC. Residues: CSVGETVIAGDELDEQYF.

The chain recombines TRBV29-1 with TRBJ1-1; possibly TRBD1 for D (5 bases). The ends were cut back, 0 bases at V and 7 bases at J, with 24 bases in the middle. In germline, CDR1 is SQVTM, CDR2 ANQGSEA. The CDR3 is 17 residues long. The CDR3 DNA is TGCAGCGTTGAAGATACCCCCCATGGCCCTCAGGGAATTGAAGCTTTCTTT. The encoded protein is CSVEDTPHGPQGIEAFF.

This clonotype has only a few counts. The chain employs TRBV29-1 and TRBJ2-6; no clear D gene. This CDR3 has 13 residues. Germline CDR1 and CDR2: SQVTM and ANQGSEA. V was cut by 4 bases and J by 0 bases, with 4 bases left in between. In nucleotides, the CDR3 is TGCAGCGTTGGGTCCTCTGGGGCCAACGTCCTGACTTTC. Translation gives CSVGSSGANVLTF.

This clonotype occurred once. The chain links TRBV6-5 to TRBJ2-4; 11 nucleotides align to TRBD2. Germline V lookup: CDR1 MNHEY, CDR2 SVGAGI. The CDR3 covers 15 residues. With 8 bases clipped from V and 7 bases from J, the junction kept 10 bases outside the gene matches. The CDR3 loop reads CASRRIAGGINIQYF. CDR3 nucleotides: TGTGCCAGCCGCCGTATAGCGGGAGGGATCAACATTCAGTACTTC.

V gene TRBV7-9 combines with J gene TRBJ2-3; TRBD2 aligns across 7 bases. After removal of 8 bases from V and 2 bases from J, the junction contained 7 bases not matched to a gene. Germline lookup yields CDR1 SEHNR and CDR2 FQNEAQ (reference sequence). This CDR3 contains 14 residues. CDR3 nucleotide sequence: TGTGCCAGCGTGCCTAGCGGCGCCACAGATACGCAGTATTTT. Translating gives CASVPSGATDTQYF.

This clonotype was seen ten or more times. The rearrangement joins TRBV18 to TRBJ2-7, with TRBD1 matching over 10 bases. This CDR3 comprises 14 residues. Germline CDR1 is KGHSH and CDR2 is LQKENI. The V gene end was trimmed by 6 bases and the J gene end by 6 bases; junction bases not matched to a gene: 8. Here the CDR3 DNA reads TGTGCCAGCTCGTCCGGGACAGGGGAACGCGAGCAGTACTTC. Its protein product is CASSSGTGEREQYF.

The table lists this clonotype with many counts. The gene calls are TRBV30 and TRBJ2-5; D not resolved. V lost 1 base and J lost 4, with 7 bases in between. Germline V CDR1 and CDR2: GTSNPN, SVGIG (reference sequence). The CDR3 loop spans 12 amino acids. The CDR3 protein is CAWSETRETQYF. DNA of the CDR3: TGTGCCTGGAGTGAGACCAGAGAGACCCAGTACTTC.

The CDR3 DNA is TGCGCCAGCAGTGAGCAGGTTTCAAGCCTTGGCTACACCTTC. Translated: CASSEQVSSLGYTF. The chain uses TRBV10-2 and TRBJ1-2; D ambiguous. V lost 2 bases and J 7 bases, leaving 14 bases between the germline ends. Per the germline V gene, CDR1 is WSHSY and CDR2 is SAAADI. The CDR3 consists of 14 residues.

The chain uses TRBV6-5 and TRBJ2-3, with 9 nucleotides matching TRBD1. Trimming at V came to 6 bases and at J to 1 base, leaving 5 bases not matched to a gene. The CDR3 has 15 amino acids. CDR1 MNHEY and CDR2 SVGAGI come from the germline V gene. CDR3 bases: TGTGCCAGCAGGGACCGGGACAGGGGCACAGATACGCAGTATTTT. The encoded protein is CASRDRDRGTDTQYF.

The V gene is TRBV5-8, the J gene TRBJ1-1; no clear D gene. The ends were cut back, 8 bases at V and 10 bases at J, with 12 bases in the middle. The CDR3 spans 10 residues. Germline values: CDR1 SGHTS, CDR2 YDEGEE. CDR3 loop: CASSWLAAFF. In DNA form, the CDR3 reads TGTGCCAGTTCCTGGCTTGCAGCTTTCTTT.

The chain uses TRBV2 and TRBJ1-1; no clear D gene. The germline V gene encodes CDR1 SNHLY and CDR2 FYNNEI. The CDR3 length is 11 residues. Trimming shortened V by 3 bases and J by 6 bases, and 5 bases separated the two germline ends. The CDR3, as DNA: TGTGCCAGCAGTGAGCTTTCTGAAGCTTTCTTT. Amino acid sequence: CASSELSEAFF.

This clonotype was picked up a small number of times. The V gene is TRBV11-2, the J gene TRBJ2-1, with 8 bases matching TRBD2. Germline V lookup: CDR1 SGHAT, CDR2 FQNNGV. The V segment lost 5 bases and the J segment 5 bases; nucleotides outside the gene matches: 8. This CDR3 has 15 residues. The CDR3 spells CASSTRTSPHNEQFF. The CDR3 DNA is TGTGCCAGCAGCACCCGGACTAGCCCCCACAATGAGCAGTTCTTC.

This clonotype was picked up a small number of times. J is TRBJ2-2 and V is TRBV5-1; D is possibly TRBD1 (5 bases). This CDR3 region has 13 residues. CDR1 is SGHRS and CDR2 is YFSETQ in the germline V gene. Trimming removed 4 bases at V and 7 bases at J, with 11 bases between. The CDR3 reads CASSPRQNGELFF. The CDR3 DNA is TGCGCCAGCAGCCCTCGACAGAACGGGGAGCTGTTTTTT.

This clonotype was observed a few times. J is TRBJ2-3 and V is TRBV11-3; TRBD2 agrees at 7 bases. From germline, CDR1 is SGHNT and CDR2 YENEEA. V gave up 8 bases and J gave up 0 bases; unmatched junction bases: 8. CDR3 length: 15 amino acids. CDR3 bases: TGTGCCAGCTCTGGGAGGGGAAGAAGCACAGATACGCAGTATTTT. This codes for CASSGRGRSTDTQYF. Drawing the rest from reference TRBV11-3 and TRBJ2-3, the complete variable domain is EAGVVQSPRYKIIEKKQPVAFWCNPISGHNTLYWYLQNLGQGPELLIRYENEEAVDDSQLPKDRFSAERLKGVDSTLKIQPAELGDSAVYLCASSGRGRSTDTQYFGPGTRLTVL.

This clonotype has just a few counts. The chain couples TRBV29-1 to TRBJ2-7; D is undetermined. Germline V CDR1 and CDR2: SQVTM, ANQGSEA. Trimming pared 4 bases from V and 6 bases from J, leaving 13 bases between. The CDR3 has 12 residues. The CDR3 DNA sequence: TGCAGCGTTGTCTCCCTAAACTCCGAGCAGTACTTC. Translation gives CSVVSLNSEQYF.

The chain employs TRBV5-1 and TRBJ1-1, with 7 bases fitting TRBD1. In germline, CDR1 is SGHRS, CDR2 YFSETQ. The junction had 6 bases not matched to a gene; V was cut back by 5 bases and J by 2 bases. The CDR3 consists of 14 residues. The CDR3 loop is CASRTGEVNTEAFF. The CDR3 DNA sequence: TGCGCCAGCAGAACAGGGGAGGTAAACACTGAAGCTTTCTTT.

This clonotype was counted ten times or more. The rearrangement links TRBV29-1 to TRBJ2-1; D is tentatively TRBD1 or TRBD2 (5 bases each). Looked up from germline, CDR1 is SQVTM and CDR2 is ANQGSEA. Trimming took 0 bases from V and 7 from J, leaving 10 bases between them. The CDR3 consists of 13 residues. The CDR3 DNA sequence: TGCAGCGTTGAAGACGGGGCTAGGAATGAGCAGTTCTTC. Its translation is CSVEDGARNEQFF.

This clonotype was seen more than once but under ten times. The CDR3 nucleotides read TGTGCCAGCAGCTTTGGGCTAGCGGGAGAAGTGAACACAGATACGCAGTATTTT. Translation: CASSFGLAGEVNTDTQYF. The chain couples TRBV5-6 to TRBJ2-3; 10 bases are a match to TRBD2. Germline CDR1 SGHDT, CDR2 YYEEEE. V shed 2 bases, J shed 2 bases, and the junction held 11 bases outside the gene matches. This CDR3 is built from 18 residues.

This clonotype was seen many times. The chain joins TRBV3-1 to TRBJ1-5; perhaps TRBD1 as D (6 bases). V dropped 5 bases and J dropped 0 bases, with 11 bases sitting between them. Germline V gene data show CDR1 as LGHDT and CDR2 as YNNKEL (reference sequence). There are 15 residues in the CDR3. CDR3 protein: CASSRGHLSNQPQHF. For the CDR3, the DNA is TGTGCCAGCAGCAGGGGACATCTTAGCAATCAGCCCCAGCATTTT.

This clonotype came up a few times. This chain uses TRBV5-1 with TRBJ2-2, with D perhaps being TRBD1 or TRBD2 (5 bases each). This CDR3 region has 19 residues. V lost 0 bases, J lost 6 bases, and 24 bases lay in between. From germline, CDR1 is SGHRS and CDR2 YFSETQ. The CDR3: CASSLERGMRRAVSGELFF. The CDR3 coding sequence is TGCGCCAGCAGCTTGGAGAGGGGCATGCGGCGGGCCGTCTCCGGGGAGCTGTTTTTT.

Only a few counts were recorded for this clonotype. The chain combines TRBV20-1 with TRBJ2-2; no firm D call. Germline lookup yields CDR1 DFQATT and CDR2 SNEGSKA (reference sequence). The CDR3 has 13 amino acids. The V gene lost 7 bases and the J gene lost 0 bases, with 9 bases spanning the gap. The CDR3 bases are TGCAGTGGATGGGATTCGAACACCGGGGAGCTGTTTTTT. Protein product: CSGWDSNTGELFF.

The CDR3 DNA is TGTGCCAGCAGACCGCCGAGCAGGGGAGAGACCCAGTACTTC. Its protein is CASRPPSRGETQYF. V usage is TRBV6-5 and J usage is TRBJ2-5, with D perhaps matching TRBD1 (6 bases). Looked up from germline, CDR1 is MNHEY and CDR2 is SVGAGI. V shed 6 bases and J shed 4 bases, with 15 bases lying between them. The CDR3 sequence is 14 residues long.

This clonotype was seen repeatedly, ten times or more. The J gene is TRBJ2-1, the V gene TRBV20-1; D not resolved. The CDR3 is made up of 14 amino acids. Trimming cost V 6 bases and J 8 bases, with 20 bases left between them. Germline V gene lookup returns CDR1 DFQATT and CDR2 SNEGSKA (reference sequence). The CDR3 spells CSALQTFSEYEQFF. The CDR3 DNA reads TGCAGTGCCCTGCAGACCTTTAGTGAGTATGAGCAGTTCTTC.

This clonotype was seen more than once but under ten times. The chain uses TRBV21-1 and TRBJ2-1; the D segment call TRBD1 is taken from the table without a DNA check. TRBV21-1 corresponds to a pseudogene. The CDR3 is 15 amino acids. The DNA for the CDR3 is TGTGCCAGCAGCACCGGAAACAGGGACTACAATGAGCAGTTCTTC. This gives the protein CASSTGNRDYNEQFF.

This clonotype was observed at least ten times. The chain has TRBV10-2 and TRBJ1-1; no definite D call. CDR1 and CDR2 from the germline V gene are WSHSY and SAAADI. V gave up 6 bases and J gave up 7 bases, with 12 bases separating them. This CDR3 is built from 12 residues. CDR3 in amino acids: CASSPGGLEAFF. The CDR3 nucleotides read TGCGCCAGCAGCCCGGGAGGGCTTGAAGCTTTCTTT.

This clonotype was picked up many times. V gene TRBV10-3 combines with J gene TRBJ2-3; 11 bases fit TRBD1. The trim removed 5 bases at V and 4 bases at J, leaving 5 bases unmatched. The germline gives CDR1 ENHRY, CDR2 SYGVKD. This CDR3 has 15 residues. The CDR3 sequence: CAISPGQGVSDTQYF. The CDR3 coding sequence is TGTGCCATCAGTCCGGGACAGGGGGTTTCAGATACGCAGTATTTT.

This clonotype was seen more than once but under ten times. V and J are TRBV6-1 and TRBJ2-1; maybe TRBD1 (6 bases). The CDR3 contains 13 residues. Trimming shortened V by 10 bases and J by 4 bases, and 14 bases separated the two germline ends. The germline V gene has CDR1 MNHNS and CDR2 SASEGT. In DNA, the CDR3 is TGTGCCACCCCTGGGACATTTTACAATGAGCAGTTCTTC. This codes for CATPGTFYNEQFF.